This entry lists 26 T cell receptor beta chains sequenced from one sample in a study of control samples from healthy donors and cancer patients. The repertoire was sequenced with immunoSEQ multiplex PCR; TCRdb's copy has only in-frame clones and lacks some. The table shows more than 95,000 clones, with 85% to 90% occurring only once. The sequencing input was PBMCs. The receptor source for this set is a man aged 55 to 70 with lung cancer.

The V gene is TRBV2, the J gene TRBJ2-1; TRBD1 might be the D (6 bases). V lost 2 bases to trimming and J lost 10 bases, with 9 bases between them. The CDR3 is 12 residues long. In germline, CDR1 is SNHLY, CDR2 FYNNEI. The CDR3 reads CASSEMRGEQFF. The CDR3 nucleotides read TGTGCCAGCAGTGAAATGAGGGGGGAGCAGTTCTTC.

This clone was picked up a small number of times. V gene TRBV12-3 or TRBV12-4 combines with J gene TRBJ1-1; D not resolved. The germline V and J ends were trimmed by 2 bases and 5 bases, with 6 bases remaining between them. This CDR3 is 12 amino acids long. The CDR3 DNA sequence: TGTGCCAGCAGTTTACCCCAGACTGAAGCTTTCTTT. Amino acid sequence: CASSLPQTEAFF.

This clone has only one observation. V usage is TRBV11-3 and J usage is TRBJ2-6, with D perhaps assigned TRBD1 or TRBD2 (6 bases each). The V gene's germline CDR1 is SGHNT and CDR2 YENEEA. V shed 0 bases and J shed 1 base, with 16 bases lying between them. The CDR3 has 19 amino acids. The CDR3 coding sequence is TGTGCCAGCAGCTTAGAGAATTGGGGGGCTAGGTCTGGGGCCAACGTCCTGACTTTC. Protein sequence: CASSLENWGARSGANVLTF.

V and J are TRBV2 and TRBJ2-1, with 8 nucleotides matching TRBD2. The CDR3 covers 14 residues. Germline V gene sequence: CDR1 SNHLY, CDR2 FYNNEI. V shed 10 bases, J shed 1 base, and the junction held 6 bases outside the gene matches. The DNA for the CDR3 is TGTGCCAATAGACTAGCGATTTCCTACAATGAGCAGTTCTTC. Translating it yields CANRLAISYNEQFF.

The V and J genes are TRBV3-1 (or the pseudogene TRBV3-2) and TRBJ2-1; no clear D gene. CDR3 length: 15 residues. Germline CDR1 LGHDT, CDR2 YNNKEL (reference sequence). V was trimmed by 0 bases and J by 9 bases, leaving 15 bases between them. CDR3 coding DNA: TGTGCCAGCAGCCAAGATGTCCTACGTATCAGTGAGCAGTTCTTC. It specifies CASSQDVLRISEQFF.

The V call is TRBV7-2, the J call TRBJ1-5; D is undetermined. This CDR3 is built from 13 residues. Trimming removed 7 bases at V and 4 bases at J, with 11 bases between. CDR1 and CDR2 (germline): SGHTA, FQGNSA. The CDR3 nucleotides read TGTGCCAGCACCCAGACGGCGAATCAGCCCCAGCATTTT. Amino acids: CASTQTANQPQHF.

This clone occurred a few times. The CDR3 sequence is CASSLRSSTDTQYF. The CDR3 DNA follows: TGTGCCAGCAGCCTCCGTAGCAGCACAGATACGCAGTATTTT. This rearrangement joins TRBV7-2 to TRBJ2-3; D remains ambiguous. The CDR3 loop spans 14 amino acids. Germline V gene lookup returns CDR1 SGHTA and CDR2 FQGNSA. V gave up 5 bases and J gave up 0 bases, with 9 bases separating them.

This rearrangement joins TRBV7-3 to TRBJ2-2; no reliable D call. From germline, CDR1 is SGHTA and CDR2 FQGTGA. Trimming removed 2 bases at V and 4 bases at J, with 8 bases between. The CDR3 extends over 14 amino acids. CDR3 DNA sequence: TGTGCCAGCAGCTTAGGCGGAACCACCGGGGAGCTGTTTTTT. Translation: CASSLGGTTGELFF. Complete variable domain (other parts from reference TRBV7-3 and TRBJ2-2): GAGVSQTPSNKVTEKGKYVELRCDPISGHTALYWYRQSLGQGPEFLIYFQGTGAADDSGLPNDRFFAVRPEGSVSTLKIQRTERGDSAVYLCASSLGGTTGELFFGEGSRLTVL.

The genes are TRBV5-1 and TRBJ1-6; 9 positions match TRBD1. The V and J ends lost 0 bases and 8 bases, in that order; junction bases with no gene match: 6. Germline CDR1 and CDR2: SGHRS and YFSETQ. The CDR3 contains 16 residues. Written as DNA, the CDR3 is TGCGCCAGCAGCTTGGCCTCGGACAGGGGTTATTCACCCCTCCACTTT. It encodes CASSLASDRGYSPLHF. Looking up the rest from reference TRBV5-1 and TRBJ1-6 gives the full variable domain: KAGVTQTPRYLIKTRGQQVTLSCSPISGHRSVSWYQQTPGQGLQFLFEYFSETQRNKGNFPGRFSGRQFSNSRSEMNVSTLELGDSALYLCASSLASDRGYSPLHFGNGTRLTVT.

The chain carries TRBV5-4 and TRBJ1-4; D might be TRBD1 (6 bases). The V end lost 4 bases, the J end lost 2 bases, and 12 bases lay between the germline ends. Looked up from germline, CDR1 is SGHNT and CDR2 is YYREEE (reference sequence). The CDR3 totals 15 residues. The CDR3 region is CASSRGGDTNEKLFF. The CDR3 DNA is TGTGCCAGCAGCCGAGGGGGGGACACTAATGAAAAACTGTTTTTT.

The chain links TRBV27 to TRBJ1-1; D may be TRBD1 (6 bases). The germline V and J ends were trimmed by 2 bases and 1 base, with 8 bases remaining between them. The CDR3 sequence is 14 residues long. Germline CDR1 is MNHEY and CDR2 is SMNVEV (reference sequence). CDR3 nucleotides: TGTGCCAGCAGTTTACAGGGGCGGAACACTGAAGCTTTCTTT. Translating gives CASSLQGRNTEAFF.

CDR3 bases: TGTGCCAGCAGTTTGTCCGGGACAGGGGACGTCTATGGCTACACCTTC. This translates into CASSLSGTGDVYGYTF. The chain has TRBV27 and TRBJ1-2, with 10 bases identical to TRBD1. V was pared by 3 bases and J by 4 bases, with 8 bases of the junction left unmatched. Per the germline V gene, CDR1 is MNHEY and CDR2 is SMNVEV (reference sequence). There are 16 residues in the CDR3.

This sequence joins TRBV7-9 and TRBJ2-3; TRBD1 or TRBD2 may be the D gene (5 bases each). Trimming removed 4 bases from V and 5 bases from J, with 19 bases in between. The CDR3 spans 16 residues. Germline V gives CDR1 SEHNR, CDR2 FQNEAQ (reference sequence). CDR3 coding DNA: TGTGCCAGCAGCTATAGAAGGGGTGGGGGAGAAGATACGCAGTATTTT. This translates into CASSYRRGGGEDTQYF.

This chain links TRBV9 with TRBJ2-2, with 9 bases matching TRBD2. The CDR3 spans 16 residues. J gave up 0 bases and V 4 bases, and 4 bases lay outside the gene matches. CDR1 and CDR2 (germline): SGDLS, YYNGEE. Written as DNA, the CDR3 is TGTGCCAGCAGCCCGCGGGGGGGACCGAACACCGGGGAGCTGTTTTTT. It yields the protein CASSPRGGPNTGELFF.

The V and J genes are TRBV11-3 and TRBJ2-7; D possibly matches TRBD1 or TRBD2 (5 bases each). V lost 5 bases and J lost 0, with 11 bases in between. Germline loops: CDR1 SGHNT, CDR2 YENEEA. The CDR3 extends over 14 amino acids. The CDR3 here is CASSTGTVSYEQYV. DNA of the CDR3: TGTGCCAGCAGCACCGGGACGGTCTCCTACGAGCAGTACGTC.

The rearrangement uses TRBV30 and TRBJ1-2; 8 nucleotides align to TRBD1. V lost 6 bases to trimming and J lost 3 bases; unmatched junction nucleotides: 6. From germline, CDR1 is GTSNPN and CDR2 SVGIG (reference sequence). The CDR3 length is 13 residues. The CDR3 spells CACQGAQDYGYTF. DNA for the CDR3: TGTGCCTGTCAGGGGGCGCAGGACTATGGCTACACCTTC.

The rearrangement uses TRBV7-8 and TRBJ1-5; the D gene is possibly TRBD1 (5 bases). CDR1 and CDR2 (germline): SGHVS, FQNEAQ. V was trimmed by 3 bases and J by 1 base, leaving 16 bases between them. The CDR3 contains 17 residues. The CDR3 nucleotides are TGTGCCAGCAGCTTCTTTCGGGACTATACAAGCAATCAGCCCCAGCATTTT. This codes for CASSFFRDYTSNQPQHF.

CDR3: CASSPTGPLPWYGYTF. The CDR3 DNA reads TGTGCCAGCAGCCCGACAGGACCCTTACCCTGGTATGGCTACACCTTC. The chain has TRBV5-6 and TRBJ1-2; possibly TRBD1 for D (6 bases). Germline V lookup: CDR1 SGHDT, CDR2 YYEEEE. V was clipped by 4 bases and J by 5 bases, with 21 bases between them. CDR3 length: 16 residues.

In DNA, the CDR3 is TGTGCCAGCCTTACCGGAGGGAACACTGAAGCTTTCTTT. Amino acids: CASLTGGNTEAFF. The chain combines TRBV7-9 with TRBJ1-1; no definite D call. There are 13 residues in the CDR3. Germline loops: CDR1 SEHNR, CDR2 FQNEAQ (reference sequence). Trimming took off 8 bases at V and 1 base at J, with 11 bases between the two ends.

This rearrangement joins TRBV5-1 to TRBJ2-3; D is possibly TRBD1 (5 bases). This CDR3 has 13 amino acids. CDR1 SGHRS and CDR2 YFSETQ come from the germline V gene. V was shortened by 8 bases and J by 2 bases, with 12 bases between the two germline ends. This CDR3 is CASKEGVTDTQYF. CDR3 coding DNA: TGCGCCAGTAAGGAAGGGGTCACAGATACGCAGTATTTT.

The chain carries TRBV4-1 and TRBJ1-2, with a tentative D call TRBD1 (5 bases). The CDR3 consists of 15 residues. Trimming left V 2 bases short and J 1 base short, with 11 bases between. CDR1 is MGHRA, CDR2 YSYEKL, per germline. CDR3 DNA sequence: TGCGCCAGCAGCCAACTGGGGGACGGTAACTATGGCTACACCTTC. It encodes CASSQLGDGNYGYTF.

The rearrangement uses TRBV10-1 and TRBJ1-2, with 7 bases identical to TRBD1. This CDR3 has 13 amino acids. The germline CDR1 and CDR2 sequences are WNHNN and SYGVQD (reference sequence). The V and J ends lost 3 bases and 4 bases, in that order; junction bases with no gene match: 2. CDR3 nucleotide sequence: TGCGCCAGCAGTGATAACAGGGGCTATGGCTACACCTTC. This translates into CASSDNRGYGYTF.

This chain joins TRBV18 and TRBJ1-1; 9 nucleotides line up with TRBD1. Germline CDR1 KGHSH, CDR2 LQKENI. Trimming cost V 3 bases and J 0 bases; bases outside gene matches: 8. CDR3 length: 17 residues. The CDR3 protein is CASSPGTGIILNTEAFF. In nucleotides, the CDR3 is TGTGCCAGCTCACCTGGGACAGGGATTATTCTGAACACTGAAGCTTTCTTT.

This chain uses TRBV6-4 with TRBJ1-4; 9 positions agree with TRBD1. CDR3 length equals 14 residues. Germline loops: CDR1 MRHNA, CDR2 SNTAGT. V lost 6 bases to trimming and J lost 8 bases; unmatched junction nucleotides: 7. The CDR3 region is CASSTGGGREKLFF. The DNA for the CDR3 is TGTGCCAGCAGCACAGGGGGCGGAAGGGAAAAACTGTTTTTT.

The rearrangement links TRBV18 to TRBJ2-5; D is unclear. The CDR3 length is 11 residues. V was pared by 1 base and J by 6 bases, with 3 bases between. Looked up from germline, CDR1 is KGHSH and CDR2 is LQKENI. CDR3 nucleotides: TGTGCCAGCTCACCACTAAAGACCCAGTACTTC. Its protein product is CASSPLKTQYF.

This chain's CDR3 is CASSYGDRFYEQYF. CDR3 sequence (DNA): TGTGCCAGCAGTTACGGGGACAGGTTCTACGAGCAGTACTTC. V is TRBV6-5 and J is TRBJ2-7, with 8 nucleotides matching TRBD1. Trimming at V came to 2 bases and at J to 3 bases, leaving 3 bases not matched to a gene. The germline V gene encodes CDR1 MNHEY and CDR2 SVGAGI. This CDR3 region has 14 residues.